This TCR beta chain was recovered during a study of identical twins. MiXCR was run by TCRdb on the 5' RACE reads, yielding one entry per CDR3 protein. This repertoire shows 690,000 or so distinct CDR3 sequences, around 6% found once; its top ten account for 1.5% to 2%. Germline V gene sequence: CDR1 SGHTA, CDR2 FQGNSA. The CDR3 is made up of 12 amino acids. With V trimmed by 7 bases and J by 10 bases, 7 bases remained unmatched. The source of this sequence is a man aged 18 to 29 in good health. The V call is TRBV7-2, the J call TRBJ2-1; 7 bases line up with TRBD2. The sample taken for sequencing was naive T cells sorted from blood. In DNA form, the CDR3 reads TGTGCCAGCACCCCGGCAGCGGGGGAGCAGTTCTTC. Translating gives CASTPAAGEQFF.